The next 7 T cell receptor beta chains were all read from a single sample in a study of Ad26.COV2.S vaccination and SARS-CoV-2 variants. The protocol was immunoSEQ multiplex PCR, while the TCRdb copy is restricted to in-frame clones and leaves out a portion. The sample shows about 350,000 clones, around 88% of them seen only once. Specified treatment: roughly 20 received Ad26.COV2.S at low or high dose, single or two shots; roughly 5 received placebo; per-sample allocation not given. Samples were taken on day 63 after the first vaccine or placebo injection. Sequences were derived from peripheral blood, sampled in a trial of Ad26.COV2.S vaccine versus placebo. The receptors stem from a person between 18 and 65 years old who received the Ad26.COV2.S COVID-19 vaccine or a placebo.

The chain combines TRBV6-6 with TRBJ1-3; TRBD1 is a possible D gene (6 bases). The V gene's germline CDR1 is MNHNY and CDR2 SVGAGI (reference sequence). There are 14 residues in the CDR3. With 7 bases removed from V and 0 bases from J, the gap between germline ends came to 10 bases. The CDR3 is CASTLDSSGNTIYF. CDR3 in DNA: TGTGCCAGCACCCTGGACAGCTCTGGAAACACCATATATTTT.

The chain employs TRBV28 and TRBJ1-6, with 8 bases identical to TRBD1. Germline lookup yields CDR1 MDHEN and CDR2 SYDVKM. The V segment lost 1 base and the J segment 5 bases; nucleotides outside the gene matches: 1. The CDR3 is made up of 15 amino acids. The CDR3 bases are TGTGCCAGCAGTTTATTGGACAGGGATAATTCACCCCTCCACTTT. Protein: CASSLLDRDNSPLHF.

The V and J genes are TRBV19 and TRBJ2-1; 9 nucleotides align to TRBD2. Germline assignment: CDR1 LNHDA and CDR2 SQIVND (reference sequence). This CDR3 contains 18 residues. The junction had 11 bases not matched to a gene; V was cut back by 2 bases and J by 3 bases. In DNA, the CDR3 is TGTGCCAGTAGTATATCCCCCCCTCTAGCGGGGTACTACAATGAGCAGTTCTTC. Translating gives CASSISPPLAGYYNEQFF.

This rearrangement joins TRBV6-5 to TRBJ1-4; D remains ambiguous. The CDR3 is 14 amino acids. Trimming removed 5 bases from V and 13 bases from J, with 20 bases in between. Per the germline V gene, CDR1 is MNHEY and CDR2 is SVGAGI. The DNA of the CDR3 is TGTGCCAGCAGTCCGAGCCGGGCAGGATGGGGACTGTTTTTT. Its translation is CASSPSRAGWGLFF.

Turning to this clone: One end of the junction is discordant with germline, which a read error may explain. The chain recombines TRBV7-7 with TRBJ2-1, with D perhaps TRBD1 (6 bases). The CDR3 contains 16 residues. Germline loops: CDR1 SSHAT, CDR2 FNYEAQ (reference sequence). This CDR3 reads CASSLGGPSSYNEQFF. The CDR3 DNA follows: TGTGCTAGCAGCTTAGGGGGACCTAGCTCCTACAATGAGCAGTTCTTC.

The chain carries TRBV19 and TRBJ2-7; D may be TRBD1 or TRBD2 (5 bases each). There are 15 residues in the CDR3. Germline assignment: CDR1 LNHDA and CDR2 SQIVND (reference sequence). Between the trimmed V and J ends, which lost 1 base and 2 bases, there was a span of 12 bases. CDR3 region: CASSIAGPATYEQYF. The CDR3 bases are TGTGCCAGTAGTATAGCGGGGCCGGCCACCTACGAGCAGTACTTC.

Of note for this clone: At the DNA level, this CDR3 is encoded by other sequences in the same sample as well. The CDR3 DNA reads TGTGCCAGCAGCCTACAGGGATATGGCTACACCTTC. Translation gives CASSLQGYGYTF. V is TRBV28 and J is TRBJ1-2; maybe TRBD1 (6 bases). The ends were cut back, 6 bases at V and 5 bases at J, with 10 bases in the middle. The CDR3 is 12 amino acids. Germline loops: CDR1 MDHEN, CDR2 SYDVKM.